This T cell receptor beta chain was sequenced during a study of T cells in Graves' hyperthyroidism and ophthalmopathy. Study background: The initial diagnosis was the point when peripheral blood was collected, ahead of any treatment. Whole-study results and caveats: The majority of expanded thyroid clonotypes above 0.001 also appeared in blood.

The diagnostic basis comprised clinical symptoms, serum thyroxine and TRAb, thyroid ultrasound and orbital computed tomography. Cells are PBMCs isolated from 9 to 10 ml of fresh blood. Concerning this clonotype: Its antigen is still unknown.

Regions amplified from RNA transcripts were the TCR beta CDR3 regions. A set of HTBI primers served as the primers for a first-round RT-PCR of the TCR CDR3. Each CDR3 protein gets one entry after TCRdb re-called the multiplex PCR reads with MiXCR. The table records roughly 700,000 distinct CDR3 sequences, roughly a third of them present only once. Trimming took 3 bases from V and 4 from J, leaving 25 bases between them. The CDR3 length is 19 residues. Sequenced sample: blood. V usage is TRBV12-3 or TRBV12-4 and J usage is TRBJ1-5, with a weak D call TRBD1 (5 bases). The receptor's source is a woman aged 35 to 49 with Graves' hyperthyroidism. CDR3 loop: CASSFSPWGPEGRNQPQHF. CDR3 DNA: TGTGCCAGCAGTTTCTCTCCTTGGGGCCCCGAGGGGAGGAATCAGCCCCAGCATTTT.